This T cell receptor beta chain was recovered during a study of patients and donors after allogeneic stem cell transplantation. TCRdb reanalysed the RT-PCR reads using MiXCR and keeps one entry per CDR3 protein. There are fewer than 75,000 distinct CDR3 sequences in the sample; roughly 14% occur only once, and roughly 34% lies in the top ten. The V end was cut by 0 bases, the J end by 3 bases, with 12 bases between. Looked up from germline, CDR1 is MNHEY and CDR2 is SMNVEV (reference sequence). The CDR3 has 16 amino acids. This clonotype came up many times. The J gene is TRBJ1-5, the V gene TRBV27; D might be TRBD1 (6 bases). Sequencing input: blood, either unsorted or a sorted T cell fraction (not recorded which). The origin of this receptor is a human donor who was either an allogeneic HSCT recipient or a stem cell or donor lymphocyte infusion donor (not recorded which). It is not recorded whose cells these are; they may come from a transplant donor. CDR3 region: CASSLSGQGPNQPQHF. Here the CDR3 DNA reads TGTGCCAGCAGTTTATCGGGTCAGGGGCCCAATCAGCCCCAGCATTTT.